This TCR beta chain was profiled in a study of molecular identifiers for immune sequencing clone quantification. This clonotype has at least ten counts. Its antigen is unidentified. Overall study findings and caveats: Spike-in Jurkat TCR RNA from a single cell reportedly registered among 900,000 to 1,000,000 naive cells.

Via MiXCR, TCRdb re-called the PCR reads, giving one row per CDR3 protein. The table lists 85,000 to 90,000 distinct CDR3 sequences, about 23% of them singletons. V lost 7 bases, J lost 4 bases, and 16 bases lay in between. The CDR3 totals 14 residues. Germline CDR1 and CDR2: SQVTM and ANQGSEA. This receptor was obtained from a human donor in good health. Some libraries in this study had Jurkat cell RNA spiked in. Sequenced: naive CD8+ T cells from blood, with Jurkat cell RNA spiked in. Subset described: FACS-sorted CD8+CD4-CCR7+CD45RA+ naive T cells. The chain has TRBV29-1 and TRBJ1-4; TRBD1 is a possible D gene (5 bases). The CDR3 DNA is TGCAGCGCGCACCGGGACGGCAATAATGAAAAACTGTTTTTT. It codes for CSAHRDGNNEKLFF.